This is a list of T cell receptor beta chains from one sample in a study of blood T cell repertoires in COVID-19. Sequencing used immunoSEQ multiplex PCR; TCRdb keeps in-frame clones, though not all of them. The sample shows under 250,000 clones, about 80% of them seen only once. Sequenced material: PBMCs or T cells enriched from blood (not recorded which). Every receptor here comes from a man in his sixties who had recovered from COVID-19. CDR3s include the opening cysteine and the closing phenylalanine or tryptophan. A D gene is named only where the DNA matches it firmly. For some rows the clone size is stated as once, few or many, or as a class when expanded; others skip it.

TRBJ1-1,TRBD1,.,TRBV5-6,CASSSGTGVINTEAFF,TGTGCCAGCAGCTCGGGGACAGGGGTGATAAACACTGAAGCTTTCTTT
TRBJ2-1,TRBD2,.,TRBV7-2,CASSLDPGGFYNEQFF,TGTGCCAGCAGCTTAGATCCGGGGGGGTTCTACAATGAGCAGTTCTTC
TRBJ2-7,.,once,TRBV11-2,CASSIPSGKRQYF,TGTGCCAGCAGCATACCGTCAGGGAAAAGGCAGTACTTC
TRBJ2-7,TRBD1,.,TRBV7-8,CASSTAGTGVIGQYF,TGTGCCAGCAGCACCGCCGGGACAGGAGTCATAGGGCAGTACTTC
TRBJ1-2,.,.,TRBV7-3,CASSQQRRGNYGYTF,TGTGCCAGCAGCCAACAACGTCGGGGAAACTATGGCTACACCTTC
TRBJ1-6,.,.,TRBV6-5,CASSNGRENSPLHF,TGTGCCAGCAGTAACGGACGGGAAAATTCACCCCTCCACTTT
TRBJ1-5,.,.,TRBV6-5,CASSASWDQPQHF,TGTGCCAGCAGCGCTAGTTGGGATCAGCCCCAGCATTTT
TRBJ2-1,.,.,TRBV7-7,CASSEDISSYNEQFF,TGTGCTAGCAGCGAAGACATTTCCTCCTACAATGAGCAGTTCTTC
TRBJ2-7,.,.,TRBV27,CASSPETGLLLYEQYF,TGTGCCAGCAGTCCCGAAACAGGTCTCCTTCTCTACGAGCAGTACTTC
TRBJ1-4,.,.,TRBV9,CASSVAGQSNEKLFF,TGTGCCAGCAGCGTAGCCGGACAGTCTAATGAAAAACTGTTTTTT
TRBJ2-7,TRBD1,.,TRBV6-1,CASSELRVRQGSYEQYF,TGTGCCAGCAGTGAATTAAGGGTAAGACAGGGGTCCTACGAGCAGTACTTC
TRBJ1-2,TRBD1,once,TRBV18,CASSARGLDYGYTF,TGTGCCAGCTCAGCAAGGGGGCTCGACTATGGCTACACCTTC
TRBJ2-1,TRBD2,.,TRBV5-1,CASSGYRTSGGPNEQFF,TGCGCCAGCAGCGGATACCGGACTAGCGGGGGGCCGAATGAGCAGTTCTTC
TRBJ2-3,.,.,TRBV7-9,CASSLPPQILTDTQYF,TGTGCCAGCAGCCTGCCACCCCAGATCTTGACAGATACGCAGTATTTT
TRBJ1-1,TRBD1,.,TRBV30,CASEGTGEGGTEAFF,TGTGCCTCAGAGGGGACAGGGGAGGGTGGCACTGAAGCTTTCTTT
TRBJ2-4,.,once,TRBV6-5,CASQHPKNIQYF,TGTGCCAGCCAACACCCCAAAAACATTCAGTACTTC
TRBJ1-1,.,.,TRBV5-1,CASSSVREGGTEAFF,TGCGCCAGCAGCTCCGTAAGGGAGGGAGGAACTGAAGCTTTCTTT
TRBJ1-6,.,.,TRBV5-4,CASSSARGGSNSPLHF,TGTGCCAGCAGCTCGGCTCGGGGGGGCTCTAATTCACCCCTCCACTTT
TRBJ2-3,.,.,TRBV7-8,CASSFLSTDTQYF,TGTGCCAGCAGCTTCCTTAGCACAGATACGCAGTATTTT
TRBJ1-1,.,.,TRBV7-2,CASSLGPGGNTEAFF,TGTGCCAGCAGCTTAGGCCCGGGAGGGAACACTGAAGCTTTCTTT
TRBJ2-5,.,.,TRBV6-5,CASSPDRFQETQYF,TGTGCCAGCAGCCCCGACAGATTTCAAGAGACCCAGTACTTC
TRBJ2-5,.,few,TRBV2,CASSKGERETQYF,TGTGCCAGCAGTAAGGGGGAAAGAGAGACCCAGTACTTC
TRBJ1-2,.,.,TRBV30,CAWRRRYGYTF,TGTGCCTGGAGACGGAGGTATGGCTACACCTTC
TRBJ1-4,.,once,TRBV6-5,CASSYRGTNEKLFF,TGTGCCAGCAGTTACAGGGGGACAAATGAAAAACTGTTTTTT
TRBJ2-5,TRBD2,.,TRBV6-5,CASSYLPRGNQETQYF,TGTGCCAGCAGTTATCTCCCGCGGGGGAACCAAGAGACCCAGTACTTC
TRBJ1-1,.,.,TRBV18,CASSPSHRVNTEAFF,TGTGCCAGCTCACCAAGCCACAGGGTGAACACTGAAGCTTTCTTT
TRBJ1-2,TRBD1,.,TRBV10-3,CAISDPGQGAQGYTF,TGTGCCATCAGTGACCCGGGACAGGGGGCGCAGGGCTACACCTTC
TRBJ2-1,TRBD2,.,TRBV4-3,CASSQLGTGGLAGVYEQFF,TGCGCCAGCAGCCAGTTGGGGACTGGGGGGCTAGCGGGGGTTTATGAGCAGTTCTTC
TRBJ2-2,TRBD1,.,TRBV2,CASSEWTGVGTGELFF,TGTGCCAGCAGTGAATGGACAGGGGTGGGCACCGGGGAGCTGTTTTTT
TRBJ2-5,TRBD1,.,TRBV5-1,CASSLADLAGGAVETQYF,TGCGCCAGCAGCTTGGCCGATTTGGCAGGGGGCGCTGTGGAGACCCAGTACTTC
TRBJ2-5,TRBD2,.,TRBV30,CAWMPGGFEETQYF,TGTGCCTGGATGCCGGGGGGATTTGAAGAGACCCAGTACTTC
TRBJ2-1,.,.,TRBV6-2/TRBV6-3,CASSPYGLGYNEQFF,TGTGCCAGCAGTCCCTACGGTCTCGGCTACAATGAGCAGTTCTTC
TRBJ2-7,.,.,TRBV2,CASSFGTGFEQYF,TGTGCCAGCAGTTTCGGAACAGGTTTCGAGCAGTACTTC
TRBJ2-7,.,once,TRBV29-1,CSVALAGVGEQYF,TGCAGCGTTGCCCTGGCAGGGGTAGGGGAGCAGTACTTC
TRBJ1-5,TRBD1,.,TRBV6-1,CASSERQGSSNQPQHF,TGTGCCAGCAGTGAAAGACAGGGTTCTAGCAATCAGCCCCAGCATTTT
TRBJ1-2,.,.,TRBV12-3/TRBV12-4,CASSNRGWGYTF,TGTGCCAGCAGCAATAGGGGTTGGGGCTACACCTTC
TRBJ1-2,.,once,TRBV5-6,CASSLGLRVGYTF,TGTGCCAGCAGCCTTGGGCTCAGGGTTGGCTACACCTTC
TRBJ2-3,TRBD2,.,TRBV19,CASSLRVAGESDTQYF,TGTGCCAGTAGCCTCCGGGTAGCGGGGGAATCAGATACGCAGTATTTT
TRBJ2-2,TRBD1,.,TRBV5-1,CASSPQGAGNTGELFF,TGCGCCAGCAGTCCCCAGGGGGCGGGGAACACCGGGGAGCTGTTTTTT
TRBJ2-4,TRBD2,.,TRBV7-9,CASSFGGGENIQYF,TGTGCCAGCAGCTTCGGGGGAGGGGAAAACATTCAGTACTTC
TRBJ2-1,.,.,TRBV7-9,CASSFFDTEQFF,TGTGCCAGCAGCTTTTTTGACACTGAGCAGTTCTTC
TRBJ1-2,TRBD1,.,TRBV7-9,CASSLDRANGYTF,TGTGCCAGCAGCTTGGACAGGGCGAATGGCTACACCTTC
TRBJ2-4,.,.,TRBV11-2,CASSLEGGRGKINIQYF,TGTGCCAGCAGCTTAGAGGGGGGGCGCGGGAAAATAAACATTCAGTACTTC
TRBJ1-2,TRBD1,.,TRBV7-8,CASSLGDRGTYGYTF,TGTGCCAGCAGCTTAGGGGACAGGGGAACCTATGGCTACACCTTC
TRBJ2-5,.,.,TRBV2,CASNSGTQETQYF,TGTGCCAGCAATTCAGGGACACAAGAGACCCAGTACTTC
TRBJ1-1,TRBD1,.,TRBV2,CASRDRGPRTEAFF,TGTGCCAGCAGAGACAGGGGGCCTAGGACTGAAGCTTTCTTT
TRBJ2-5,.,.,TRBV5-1,CASSTGLSQETQYF,TGCGCCAGCAGCACGGGACTGAGTCAAGAGACCCAGTACTTC
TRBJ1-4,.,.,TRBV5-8,CASRPPGASNEKLFF,TGTGCCAGCAGACCCCCAGGGGCGAGTAATGAAAAACTGTTTTTT
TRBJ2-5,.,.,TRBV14,CASSQAGVIRETQYF,TGTGCCAGCAGCCAAGCCGGGGTAATAAGGGAGACCCAGTACTTC